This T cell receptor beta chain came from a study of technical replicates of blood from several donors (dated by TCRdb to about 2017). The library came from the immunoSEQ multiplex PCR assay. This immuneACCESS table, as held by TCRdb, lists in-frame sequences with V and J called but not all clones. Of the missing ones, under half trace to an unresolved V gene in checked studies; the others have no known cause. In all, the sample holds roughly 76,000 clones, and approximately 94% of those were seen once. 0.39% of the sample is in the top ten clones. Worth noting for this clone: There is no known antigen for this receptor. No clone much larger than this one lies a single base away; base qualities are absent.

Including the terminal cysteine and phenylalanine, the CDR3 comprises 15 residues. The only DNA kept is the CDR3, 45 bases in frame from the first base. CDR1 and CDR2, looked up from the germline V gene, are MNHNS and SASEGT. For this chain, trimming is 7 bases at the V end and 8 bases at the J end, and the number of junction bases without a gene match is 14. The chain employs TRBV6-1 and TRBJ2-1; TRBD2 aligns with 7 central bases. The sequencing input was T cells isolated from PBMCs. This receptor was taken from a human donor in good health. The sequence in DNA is TGTGCCAGCAATCTCGGCGGGAGAGTCGGCGATGAGCAGTTCTTC. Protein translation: CASNLGGRVGDEQFF.